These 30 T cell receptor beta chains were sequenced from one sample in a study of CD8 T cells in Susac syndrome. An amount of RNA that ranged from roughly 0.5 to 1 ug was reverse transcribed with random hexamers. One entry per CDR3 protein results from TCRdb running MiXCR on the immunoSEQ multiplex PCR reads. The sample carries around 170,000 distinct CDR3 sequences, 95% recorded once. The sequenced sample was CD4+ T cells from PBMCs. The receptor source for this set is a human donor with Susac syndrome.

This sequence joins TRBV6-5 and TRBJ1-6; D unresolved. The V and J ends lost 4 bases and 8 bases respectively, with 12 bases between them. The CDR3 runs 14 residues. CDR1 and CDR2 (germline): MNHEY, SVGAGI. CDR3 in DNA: TGTGCCAGCAGTTTACAGCCCGGGGATTCACCCCTCCACTTT. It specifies CASSLQPGDSPLHF.

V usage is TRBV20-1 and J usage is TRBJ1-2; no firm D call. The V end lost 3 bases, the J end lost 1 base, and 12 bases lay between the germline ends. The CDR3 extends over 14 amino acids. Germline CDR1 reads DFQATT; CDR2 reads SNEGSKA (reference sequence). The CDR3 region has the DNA TGCAGTGCTAGGACCTTAGGCCTTAACTATGGCTACACCTTC. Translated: CSARTLGLNYGYTF.

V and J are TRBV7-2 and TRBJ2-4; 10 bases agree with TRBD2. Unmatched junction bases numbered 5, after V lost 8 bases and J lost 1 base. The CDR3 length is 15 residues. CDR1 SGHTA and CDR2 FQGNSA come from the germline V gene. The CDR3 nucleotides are TGTGCCAGCCGTAGCGGGGGGTTGGCCAAAAACATTCAGTACTTC. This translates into CASRSGGLAKNIQYF.

For the CDR3, the DNA is TGCAGTGCTAGAGATCTAATCGGCGGGGGACAACCCGAGCAGTTCTTC. This codes for CSARDLIGGGQPEQFF. This chain connects TRBV20-1 to TRBJ2-1; a weak D match, TRBD2 (7 bases). The germline gives CDR1 DFQATT, CDR2 SNEGSKA (reference sequence). The CDR3 is made up of 16 amino acids. The V and J ends lost 0 bases and 10 bases respectively, with 22 bases between them.

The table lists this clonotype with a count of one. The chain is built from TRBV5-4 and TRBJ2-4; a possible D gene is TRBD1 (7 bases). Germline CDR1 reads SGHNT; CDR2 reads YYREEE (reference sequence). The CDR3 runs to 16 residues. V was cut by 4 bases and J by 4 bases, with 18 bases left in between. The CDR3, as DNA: TGTGCCAGCAGCCCGAGGATCCAGGGGGGAAAAAACATTCAGTACTTC. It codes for CASSPRIQGGKNIQYF.

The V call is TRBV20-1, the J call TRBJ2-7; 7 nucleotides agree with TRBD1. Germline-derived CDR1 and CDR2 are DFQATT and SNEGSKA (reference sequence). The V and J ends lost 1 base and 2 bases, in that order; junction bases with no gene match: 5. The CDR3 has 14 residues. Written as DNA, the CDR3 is TGCAGTGCTAGAGGGATGGGACAGACCTACGAGCAGTACTTC. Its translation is CSARGMGQTYEQYF.

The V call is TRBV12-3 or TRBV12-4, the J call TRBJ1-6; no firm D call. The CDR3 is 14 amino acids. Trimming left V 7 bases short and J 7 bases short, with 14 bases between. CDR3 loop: CASTLSLPNSPLHF. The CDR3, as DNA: TGTGCCAGCACCCTGAGCTTACCGAATTCACCCCTCCACTTT.

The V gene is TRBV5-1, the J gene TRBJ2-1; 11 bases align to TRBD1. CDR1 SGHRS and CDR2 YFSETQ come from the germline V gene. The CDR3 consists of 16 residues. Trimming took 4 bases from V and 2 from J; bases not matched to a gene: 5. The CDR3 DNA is TGCGCCAGCAGCGGAGGGACAGGGGGACCCTACAATGAGCAGTTCTTC. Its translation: CASSGGTGGPYNEQFF.

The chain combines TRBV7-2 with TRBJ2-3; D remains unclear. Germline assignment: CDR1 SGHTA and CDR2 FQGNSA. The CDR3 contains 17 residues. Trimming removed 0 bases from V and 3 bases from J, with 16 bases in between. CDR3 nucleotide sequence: TGTGCCAGCAGCTTAGCGCGAAAGCTAGTTGGAACAGATACGCAGTATTTT. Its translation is CASSLARKLVGTDTQYF.

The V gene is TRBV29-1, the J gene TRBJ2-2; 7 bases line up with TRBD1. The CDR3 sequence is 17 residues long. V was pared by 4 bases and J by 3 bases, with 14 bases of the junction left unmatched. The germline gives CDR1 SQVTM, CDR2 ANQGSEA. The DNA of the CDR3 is TGCAGCGTTGTCCCATTATCTAGACAGGGACACACCGGGGAGCTGTTTTTT. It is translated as CSVVPLSRQGHTGELFF.

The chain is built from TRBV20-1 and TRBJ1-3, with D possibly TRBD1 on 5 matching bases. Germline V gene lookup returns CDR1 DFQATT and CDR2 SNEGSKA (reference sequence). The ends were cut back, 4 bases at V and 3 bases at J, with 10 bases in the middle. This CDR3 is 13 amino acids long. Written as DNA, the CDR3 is TGCAGTGCTATTGGGGCGGATGGAAACACCATATATTTT. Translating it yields CSAIGADGNTIYF.

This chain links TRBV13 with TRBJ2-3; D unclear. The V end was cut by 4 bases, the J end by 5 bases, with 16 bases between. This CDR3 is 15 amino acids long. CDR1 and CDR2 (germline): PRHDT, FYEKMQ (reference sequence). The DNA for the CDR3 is TGTGCCAGCAGCTCCCGGGCTCCTCGAGGAGATACGCAGTATTTT. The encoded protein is CASSSRAPRGDTQYF.

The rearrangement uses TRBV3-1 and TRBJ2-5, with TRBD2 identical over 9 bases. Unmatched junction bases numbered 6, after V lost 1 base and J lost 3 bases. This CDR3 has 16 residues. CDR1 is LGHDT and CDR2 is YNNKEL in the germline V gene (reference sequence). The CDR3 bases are TGTGCCAGCAGCCAAGGATTCGGCGGGGGGGAAGAGACCCAGTACTTC. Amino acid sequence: CASSQGFGGGEETQYF.

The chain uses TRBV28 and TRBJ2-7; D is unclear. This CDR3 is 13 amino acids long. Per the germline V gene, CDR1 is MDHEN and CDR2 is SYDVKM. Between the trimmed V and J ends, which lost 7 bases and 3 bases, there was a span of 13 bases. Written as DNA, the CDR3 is TGTGCCAGCACCGCCGCGCCCTTCTACGAGCAGTACTTC. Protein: CASTAAPFYEQYF. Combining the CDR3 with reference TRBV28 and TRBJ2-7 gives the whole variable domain DVKVTQSSRYLVKRTGEKVFLECVQDMDHENMFWYRQDPGLGLRLIYFSYDVKMKEKGDIPEGYSVSREKKERFSLILESASTNQTSMYLCASTAAPFYEQYFGPGTRLTVT.

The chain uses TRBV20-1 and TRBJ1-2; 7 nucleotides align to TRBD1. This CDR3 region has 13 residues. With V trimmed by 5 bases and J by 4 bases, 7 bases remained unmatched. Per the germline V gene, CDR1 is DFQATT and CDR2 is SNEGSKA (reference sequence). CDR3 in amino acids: CSAPPQGTYGYTF. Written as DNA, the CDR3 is TGCAGTGCTCCACCACAGGGGACCTATGGCTACACCTTC.

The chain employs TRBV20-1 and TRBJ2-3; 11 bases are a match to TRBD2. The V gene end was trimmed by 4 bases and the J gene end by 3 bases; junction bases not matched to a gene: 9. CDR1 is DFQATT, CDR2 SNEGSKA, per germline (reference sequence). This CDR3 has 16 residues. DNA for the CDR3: TGCAGTGCTAACCCTCTAGCGGGGGGTCTTACAGATACGCAGTATTTT. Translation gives CSANPLAGGLTDTQYF.

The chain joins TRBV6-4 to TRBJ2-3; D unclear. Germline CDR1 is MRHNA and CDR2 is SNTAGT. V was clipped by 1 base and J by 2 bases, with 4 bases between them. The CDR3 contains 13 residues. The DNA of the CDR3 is TGTGCCAGCAGTGACTTACACACAGATACGCAGTATTTT. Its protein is CASSDLHTDTQYF.

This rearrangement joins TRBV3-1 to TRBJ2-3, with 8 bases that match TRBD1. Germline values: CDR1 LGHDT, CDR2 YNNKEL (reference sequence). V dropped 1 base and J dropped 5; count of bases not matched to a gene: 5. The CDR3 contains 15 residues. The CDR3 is CASSQARGLIDTQYF. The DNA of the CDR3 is TGTGCCAGCAGCCAAGCCAGGGGGCTTATAGATACGCAGTATTTT.

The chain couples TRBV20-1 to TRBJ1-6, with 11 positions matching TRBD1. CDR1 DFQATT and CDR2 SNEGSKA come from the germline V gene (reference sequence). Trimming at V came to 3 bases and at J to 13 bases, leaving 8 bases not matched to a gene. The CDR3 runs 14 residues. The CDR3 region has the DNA TGCAGTGCTAGTCCGGGACAGGGGGTCGCTCCCCTCCACTTT. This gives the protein CSASPGQGVAPLHF.

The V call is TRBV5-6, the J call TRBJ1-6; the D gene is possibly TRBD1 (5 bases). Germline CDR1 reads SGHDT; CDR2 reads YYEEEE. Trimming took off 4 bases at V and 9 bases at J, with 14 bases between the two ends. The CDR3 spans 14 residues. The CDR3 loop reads CASSGDRGPSPLHF. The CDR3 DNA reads TGTGCCAGCAGCGGGGACCGGGGTCCTTCACCCCTCCACTTT.

DNA of the CDR3: TGTGCCAGCAGCTTAGACAGGGTCACTGAAGCTTTCTTT. Protein product: CASSLDRVTEAFF. The genes are TRBV7-2 and TRBJ1-1; maybe TRBD1 (6 bases). The V gene's germline CDR1 is SGHTA and CDR2 FQGNSA. The CDR3 contains 13 residues. Trimming left V 1 base short and J 4 bases short, with 7 bases between.

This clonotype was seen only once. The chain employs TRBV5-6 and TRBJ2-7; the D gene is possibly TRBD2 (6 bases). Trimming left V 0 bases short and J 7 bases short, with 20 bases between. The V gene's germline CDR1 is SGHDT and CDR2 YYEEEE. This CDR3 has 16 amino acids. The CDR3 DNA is TGTGCCAGCAGCTTGGCCGAGGGAGGAACTACTTGGGAGCAGTACTTC. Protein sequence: CASSLAEGGTTWEQYF.

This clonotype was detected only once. CDR3 DNA: TGTGCCAGCCTGAGTTGGACAGCCTACGAGCAGTACTTC. Residues: CASLSWTAYEQYF. This chain connects TRBV14 to TRBJ2-7, with a weak D call TRBD1 (6 bases). In germline, CDR1 is SGHDN, CDR2 FVKESK. CDR3 size: 13 residues. Trimming removed 8 bases from V and 2 bases from J, with 13 bases in between.

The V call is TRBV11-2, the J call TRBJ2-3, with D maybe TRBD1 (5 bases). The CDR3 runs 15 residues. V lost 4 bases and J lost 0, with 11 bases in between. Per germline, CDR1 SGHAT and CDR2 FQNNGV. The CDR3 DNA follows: TGTGCCAGCAGCTCCCCAGGACACAGCACAGATACGCAGTATTTT. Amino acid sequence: CASSSPGHSTDTQYF.

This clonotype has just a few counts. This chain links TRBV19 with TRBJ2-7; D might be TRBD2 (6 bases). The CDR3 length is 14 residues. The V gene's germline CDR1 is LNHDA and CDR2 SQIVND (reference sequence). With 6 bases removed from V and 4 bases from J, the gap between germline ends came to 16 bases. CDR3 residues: CASSPLGGSYEQYF. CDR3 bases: TGTGCCAGTAGCCCATTGGGGGGATCTTACGAGCAGTACTTC.

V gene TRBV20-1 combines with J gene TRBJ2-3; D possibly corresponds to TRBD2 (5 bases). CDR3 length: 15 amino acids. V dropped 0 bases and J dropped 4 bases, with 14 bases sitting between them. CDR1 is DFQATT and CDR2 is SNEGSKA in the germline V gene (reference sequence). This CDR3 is CSARELRGAPDTQYF. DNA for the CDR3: TGCAGTGCTAGAGAGCTCCGGGGAGCACCAGATACGCAGTATTTT.

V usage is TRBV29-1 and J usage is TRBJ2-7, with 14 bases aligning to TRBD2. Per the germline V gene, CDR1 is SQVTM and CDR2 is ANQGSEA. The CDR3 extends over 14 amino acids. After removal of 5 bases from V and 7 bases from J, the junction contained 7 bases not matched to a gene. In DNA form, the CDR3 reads TGCAGCGTTCGATGGAGACTAGCGGGGGGGGAGCAGTACTTC. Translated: CSVRWRLAGGEQYF.

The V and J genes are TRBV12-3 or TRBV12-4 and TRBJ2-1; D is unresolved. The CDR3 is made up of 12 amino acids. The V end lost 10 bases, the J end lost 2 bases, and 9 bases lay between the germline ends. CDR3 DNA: TGTGCCACCTCCTCCCCCTACAATGAGCAGTTCTTC. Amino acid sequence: CATSSPYNEQFF.

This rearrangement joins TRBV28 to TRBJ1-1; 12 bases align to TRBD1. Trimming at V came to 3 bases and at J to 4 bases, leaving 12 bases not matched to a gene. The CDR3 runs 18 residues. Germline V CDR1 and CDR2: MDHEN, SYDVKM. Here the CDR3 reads CASSLWSGTGGSSTEAFF. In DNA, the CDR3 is TGTGCCAGCAGTTTGTGGTCCGGGACAGGGGGCTCTTCCACTGAAGCTTTCTTT. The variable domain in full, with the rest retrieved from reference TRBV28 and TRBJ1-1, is DVKVTQSSRYLVKRTGEKVFLECVQDMDHENMFWYRQDPGLGLRLIYFSYDVKMKEKGDIPEGYSVSREKKERFSLILESASTNQTSMYLCASSLWSGTGGSSTEAFFGQGTRLTVV.

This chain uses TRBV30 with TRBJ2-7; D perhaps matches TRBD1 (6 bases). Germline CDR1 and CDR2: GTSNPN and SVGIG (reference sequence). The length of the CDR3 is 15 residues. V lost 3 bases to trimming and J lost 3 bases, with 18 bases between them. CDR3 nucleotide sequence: TGTGCCTGGAGAAAAATCACAGGGATCCACTACGAGCAGTACTTC. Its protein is CAWRKITGIHYEQYF.